This entry lists 6 T cell receptor beta chains sequenced from one sample in a study of shared clonotypes between healthy human individuals. Sequenced by immunoSEQ multiplex PCR; TCRdb stores in-frame clones only, minus some. This sample has 800,000 to 1,200,000 clones, with around 82% found just once. The sequencing sample was made of memory CD4+ T cells from PBMCs. Subset: CD45RA-negative fraction. The origin of the receptors is a man in his late teens or twenties in good health. Some clones in this sample may be carry-over from other donors' samples.

CDR3 sequence (DNA): TGTGCCACCTCAGAGGGGCACACTGAAGCTTTCTTT. Its protein is CATSEGHTEAFF. The V gene is TRBV28, the J gene TRBJ1-1, with D perhaps matching TRBD1 (5 bases). The germline CDR1 and CDR2 sequences are MDHEN and SYDVKM. V was pared by 10 bases and J by 3 bases, with 12 bases between. The CDR3 loop spans 12 amino acids.

In nucleotides, the CDR3 is TGTGCCAGCAGTTTATTTACGACAGGGAATTTCCAGCCCCAGCATTTT. Translation gives CASSLFTTGNFQPQHF. The chain combines TRBV28 with TRBJ1-5; 7 positions match TRBD1. CDR1 MDHEN and CDR2 SYDVKM come from the germline V gene. Trimming removed 1 base from V and 7 bases from J; junction bases left unmatched: 10. This CDR3 region has 16 residues.

This chain uses TRBV2 with TRBJ2-1, with D possibly TRBD2 on 6 matching bases. This CDR3 has 16 amino acids. The V end lost 2 bases, the J end lost 2 bases, and 13 bases lay between the germline ends. Germline values: CDR1 SNHLY, CDR2 FYNNEI. This CDR3 is CASSERGRGTYNEQFF. The CDR3 nucleotides are TGTGCCAGCAGTGAAAGAGGACGGGGGACCTACAATGAGCAGTTCTTC.

Many counts were recorded for this clone. The chain uses TRBV4-1 and TRBJ2-6; D uncertain. The CDR3 is 16 residues long. V lost 2 bases, J lost 0 bases, and 8 bases lay in between. The germline V gene has CDR1 MGHRA and CDR2 YSYEKL. CDR3 sequence: CASSQPRLSGANVLTF. CDR3 DNA: TGCGCCAGCAGCCAACCTCGGCTCTCTGGGGCCAACGTCCTGACTTTC.

The V and J genes are TRBV27 and TRBJ1-5, with D unclear. Germline assignment: CDR1 MNHEY and CDR2 SMNVEV (reference sequence). The CDR3 runs to 13 residues. Trimming left V 5 bases short and J 7 bases short, with 12 bases between. This CDR3 reads CASSQGRGQPQHF. The CDR3 nucleotides are TGTGCCAGCAGTCAAGGGCGAGGCCAGCCCCAGCATTTT.

The chain combines TRBV2 with TRBJ1-2; D is undetermined. This CDR3 has 13 residues. V was shortened by 7 bases and J by 0 bases, with 9 bases between the two germline ends. Germline V gene lookup returns CDR1 SNHLY and CDR2 FYNNEI. CDR3 sequence reads: CASTGESNYGYTF. The CDR3 nucleotides are TGTGCCAGCACTGGGGAATCTAACTATGGCTACACCTTC.